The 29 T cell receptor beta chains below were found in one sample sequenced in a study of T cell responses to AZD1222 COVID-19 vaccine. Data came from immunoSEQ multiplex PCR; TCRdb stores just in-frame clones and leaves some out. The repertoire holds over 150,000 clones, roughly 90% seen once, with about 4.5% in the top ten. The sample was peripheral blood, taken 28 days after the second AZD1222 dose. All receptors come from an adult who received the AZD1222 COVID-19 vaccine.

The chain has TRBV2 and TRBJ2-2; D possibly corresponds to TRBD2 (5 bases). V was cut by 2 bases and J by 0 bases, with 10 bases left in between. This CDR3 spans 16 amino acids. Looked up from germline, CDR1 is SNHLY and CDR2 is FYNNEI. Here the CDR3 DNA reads TGTGCCAGCAGTGAATGGGAGTCCCCGAACACCGGGGAGCTGTTTTTT. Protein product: CASSEWESPNTGELFF.

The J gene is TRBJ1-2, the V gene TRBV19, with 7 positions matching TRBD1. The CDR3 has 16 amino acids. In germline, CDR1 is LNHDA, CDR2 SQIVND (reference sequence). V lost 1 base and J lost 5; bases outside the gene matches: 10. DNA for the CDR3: TGTGCCAGTAGTATAGCCGGCGGGGACAGTGGTTATGGCTACACCTTC. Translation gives CASSIAGGDSGYGYTF.

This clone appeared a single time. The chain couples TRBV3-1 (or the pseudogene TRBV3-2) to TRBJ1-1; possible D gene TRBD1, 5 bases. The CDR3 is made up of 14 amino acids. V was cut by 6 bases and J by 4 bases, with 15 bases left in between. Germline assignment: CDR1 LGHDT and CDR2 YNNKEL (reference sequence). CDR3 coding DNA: TGTGCCAGCAGTGGGGACCATCGGGCCACTGAAGCTTTCTTT. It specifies CASSGDHRATEAFF.

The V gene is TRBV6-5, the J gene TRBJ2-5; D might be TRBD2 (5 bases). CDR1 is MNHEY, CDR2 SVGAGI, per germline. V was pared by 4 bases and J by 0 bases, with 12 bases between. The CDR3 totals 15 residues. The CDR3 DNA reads TGTGCCAGCAGTTTCCGGGGTTCTTACCAAGAGACCCAGTACTTC. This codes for CASSFRGSYQETQYF.

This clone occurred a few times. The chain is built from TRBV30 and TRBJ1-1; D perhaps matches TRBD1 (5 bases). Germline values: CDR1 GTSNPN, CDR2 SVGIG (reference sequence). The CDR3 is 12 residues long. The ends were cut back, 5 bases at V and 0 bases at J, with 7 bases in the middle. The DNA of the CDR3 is TGTGCCTGGGTGACAGTGAACACTGAAGCTTTCTTT. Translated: CAWVTVNTEAFF.

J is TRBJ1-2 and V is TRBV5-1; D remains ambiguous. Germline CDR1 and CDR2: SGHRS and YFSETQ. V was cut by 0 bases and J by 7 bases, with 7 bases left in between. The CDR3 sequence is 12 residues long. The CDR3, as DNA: TGCGCCAGCAGCTTGGAAAAGAGTGGCTACACCTTC. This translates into CASSLEKSGYTF. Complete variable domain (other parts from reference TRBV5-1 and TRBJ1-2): KAGVTQTPRYLIKTRGQQVTLSCSPISGHRSVSWYQQTPGQGLQFLFEYFSETQRNKGNFPGRFSGRQFSNSRSEMNVSTLELGDSALYLCASSLEKSGYTFGSGTRLTVV.

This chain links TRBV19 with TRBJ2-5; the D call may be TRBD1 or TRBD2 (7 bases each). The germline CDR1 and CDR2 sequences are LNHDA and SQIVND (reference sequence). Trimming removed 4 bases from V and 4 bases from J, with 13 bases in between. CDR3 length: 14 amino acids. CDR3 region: CASSRGGGSETQYF. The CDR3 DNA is TGTGCCAGTAGTAGGGGAGGGGGCTCAGAGACCCAGTACTTC.

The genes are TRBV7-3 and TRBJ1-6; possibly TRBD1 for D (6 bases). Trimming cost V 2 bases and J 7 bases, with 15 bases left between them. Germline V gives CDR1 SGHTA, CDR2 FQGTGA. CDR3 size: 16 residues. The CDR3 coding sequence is TGTGCCAGCAGCTTATTAGGAGGGGGGACCAATTCACCCCTCCACTTT. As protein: CASSLLGGGTNSPLHF.

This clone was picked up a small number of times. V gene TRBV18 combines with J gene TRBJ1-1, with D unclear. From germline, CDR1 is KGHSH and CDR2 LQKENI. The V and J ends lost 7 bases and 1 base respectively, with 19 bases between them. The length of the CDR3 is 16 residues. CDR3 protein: CASFERVEGGNTEAFF. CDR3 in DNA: TGTGCCAGCTTCGAAAGGGTGGAGGGAGGGAACACTGAAGCTTTCTTT.

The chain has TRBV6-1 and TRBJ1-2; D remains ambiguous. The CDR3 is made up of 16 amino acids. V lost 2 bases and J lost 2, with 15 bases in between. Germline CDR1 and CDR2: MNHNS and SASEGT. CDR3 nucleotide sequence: TGTGCCAGCAGTGAACTTCGCAGGCTCCGCAACTATGGCTACACCTTC. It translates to CASSELRRLRNYGYTF.

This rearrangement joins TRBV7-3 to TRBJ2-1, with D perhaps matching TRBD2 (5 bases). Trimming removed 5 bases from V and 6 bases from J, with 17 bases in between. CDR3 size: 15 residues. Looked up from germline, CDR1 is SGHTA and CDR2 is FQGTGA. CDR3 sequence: CASSPEGPRGNEQFF. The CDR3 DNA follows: TGTGCCAGCAGCCCCGAGGGCCCAAGAGGCAATGAGCAGTTCTTC.

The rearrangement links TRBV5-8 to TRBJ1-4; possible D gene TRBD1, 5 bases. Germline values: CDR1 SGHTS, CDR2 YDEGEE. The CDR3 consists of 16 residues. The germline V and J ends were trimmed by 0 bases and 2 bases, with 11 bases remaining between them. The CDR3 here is CASSLGDRSTNEKLFF. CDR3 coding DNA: TGTGCCAGCAGCTTGGGCGACAGAAGCACTAATGAAAAACTGTTTTTT.

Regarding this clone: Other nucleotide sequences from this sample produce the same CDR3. The CDR3 spells CASSQAGNTEAFF. The CDR3 bases are TGTGCCAGCAGCCAAGCCGGGAACACTGAAGCTTTCTTT. This sequence joins TRBV14 and TRBJ1-1, with unresolved D. The germline V gene encodes CDR1 SGHDN and CDR2 FVKESK. The CDR3 runs to 13 residues. Trimming stripped 1 base from V and 1 base from J, with 4 bases between.

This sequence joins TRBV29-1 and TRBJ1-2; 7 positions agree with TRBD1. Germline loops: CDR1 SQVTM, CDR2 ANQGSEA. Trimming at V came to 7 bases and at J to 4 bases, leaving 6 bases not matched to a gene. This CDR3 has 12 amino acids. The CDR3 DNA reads TGCAGCGCCCGGGACAGTCCCTATGGCTACACCTTC. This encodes CSARDSPYGYTF.

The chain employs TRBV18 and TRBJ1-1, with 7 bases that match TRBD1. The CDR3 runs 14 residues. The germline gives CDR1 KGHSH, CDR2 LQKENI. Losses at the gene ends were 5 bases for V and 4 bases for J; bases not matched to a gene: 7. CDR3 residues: CASSTTGILTEAFF. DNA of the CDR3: TGTGCCAGCTCAACGACAGGGATCCTCACTGAAGCTTTCTTT. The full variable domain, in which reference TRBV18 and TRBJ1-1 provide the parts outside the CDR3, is NAGVMQNPRHLVRRRGQEARLRCSPMKGHSHVYWYRQLPEEGLKFMVYLQKENIIDESGMPKERFSAEFPKEGPSILRIQQVVRGDSAAYFCASSTTGILTEAFFGQGTRLTVV.

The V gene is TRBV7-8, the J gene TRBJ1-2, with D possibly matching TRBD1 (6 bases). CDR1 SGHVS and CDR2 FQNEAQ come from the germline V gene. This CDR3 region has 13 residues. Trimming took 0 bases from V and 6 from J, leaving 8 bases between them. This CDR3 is CASSLAGADGYTF. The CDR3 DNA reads TGTGCCAGCAGCTTAGCGGGGGCAGATGGCTACACCTTC.

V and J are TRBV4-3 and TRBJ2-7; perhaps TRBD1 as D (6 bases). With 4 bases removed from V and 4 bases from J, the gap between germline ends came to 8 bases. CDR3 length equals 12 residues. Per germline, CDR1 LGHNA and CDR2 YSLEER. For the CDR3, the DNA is TGCGCCAGCAGCCCGACAGGATACGAGCAGTACTTC. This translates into CASSPTGYEQYF.

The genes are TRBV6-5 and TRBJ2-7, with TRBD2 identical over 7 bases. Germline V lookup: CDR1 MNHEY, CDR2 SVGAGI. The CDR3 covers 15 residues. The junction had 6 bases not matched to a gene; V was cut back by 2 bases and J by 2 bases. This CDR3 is CASSYRAGPPYEQYF. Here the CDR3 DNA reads TGTGCCAGCAGTTACCGAGCGGGGCCCCCCTACGAGCAGTACTTC.

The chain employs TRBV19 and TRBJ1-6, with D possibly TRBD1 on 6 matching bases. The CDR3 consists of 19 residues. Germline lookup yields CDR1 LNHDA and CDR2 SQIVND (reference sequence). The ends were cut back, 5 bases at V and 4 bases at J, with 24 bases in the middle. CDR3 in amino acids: CASSARGGAQQGYNSPLHF. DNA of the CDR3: TGTGCCAGTAGTGCCCGAGGGGGGGCCCAACAGGGTTATAATTCACCCCTCCACTTT.

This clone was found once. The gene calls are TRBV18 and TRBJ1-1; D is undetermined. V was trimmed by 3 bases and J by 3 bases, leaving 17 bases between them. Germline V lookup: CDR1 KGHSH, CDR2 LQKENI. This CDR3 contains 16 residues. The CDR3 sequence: CASSPSHLVSDTEAFF. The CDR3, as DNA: TGTGCCAGCTCACCCAGCCACCTCGTTTCGGACACTGAAGCTTTCTTT.

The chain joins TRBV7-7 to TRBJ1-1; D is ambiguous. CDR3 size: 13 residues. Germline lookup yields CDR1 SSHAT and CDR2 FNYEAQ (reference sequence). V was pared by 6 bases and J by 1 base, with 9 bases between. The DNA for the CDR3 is TGTGCCAGCAGTCGAGACTGGAACACTGAAGCTTTCTTT. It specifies CASSRDWNTEAFF.

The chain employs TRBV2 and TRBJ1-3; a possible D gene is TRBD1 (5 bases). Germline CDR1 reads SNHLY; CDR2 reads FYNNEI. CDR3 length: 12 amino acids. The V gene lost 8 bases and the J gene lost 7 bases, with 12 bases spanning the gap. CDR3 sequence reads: CASLEGVNTIYF. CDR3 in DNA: TGTGCCAGCTTAGAAGGGGTGAACACCATATATTTT.

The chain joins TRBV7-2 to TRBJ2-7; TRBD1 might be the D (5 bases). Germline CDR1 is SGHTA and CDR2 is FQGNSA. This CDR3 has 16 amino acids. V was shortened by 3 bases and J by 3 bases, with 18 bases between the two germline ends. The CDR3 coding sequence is TGTGCCAGCAGCTTTGTATTCCAGACAGACCACTACGAGCAGTACTTC. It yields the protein CASSFVFQTDHYEQYF.

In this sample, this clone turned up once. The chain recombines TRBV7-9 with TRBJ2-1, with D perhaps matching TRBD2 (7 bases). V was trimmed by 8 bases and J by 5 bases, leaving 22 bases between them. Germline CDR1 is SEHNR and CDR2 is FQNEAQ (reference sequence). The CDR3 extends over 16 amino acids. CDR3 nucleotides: TGTGCCAGCTCCCGTTTGGGGGGGCTGTCTAACAATGAGCAGTTCTTC. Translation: CASSRLGGLSNNEQFF.

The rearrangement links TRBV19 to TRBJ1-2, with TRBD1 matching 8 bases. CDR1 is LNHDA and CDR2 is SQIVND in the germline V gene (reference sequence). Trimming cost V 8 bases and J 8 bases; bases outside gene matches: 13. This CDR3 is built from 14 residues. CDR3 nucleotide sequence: TGTGCCAGTCGTACACGCTCCCCAGGGGGCGGCTACACCTTC. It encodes CASRTRSPGGGYTF.

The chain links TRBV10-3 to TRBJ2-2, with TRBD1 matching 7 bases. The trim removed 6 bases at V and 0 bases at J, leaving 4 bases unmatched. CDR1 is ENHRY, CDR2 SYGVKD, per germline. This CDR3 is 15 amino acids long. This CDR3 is CAISQGGANTGELFF. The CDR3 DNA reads TGTGCCATCAGCCAAGGGGGCGCGAACACCGGGGAGCTGTTTTTT.

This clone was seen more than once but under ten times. The CDR3 region is CASSRDRGETQYF. Here the CDR3 DNA reads TGCGCCAGCAGCCGAGACAGGGGAGAGACCCAGTACTTC. This rearrangement joins TRBV4-3 to TRBJ2-5, with 8 bases fitting TRBD1. The V segment lost 4 bases and the J segment 4 bases; nucleotides outside the gene matches: 2. Germline V gene data show CDR1 as LGHNA and CDR2 as YSLEER. The CDR3 loop spans 13 amino acids.

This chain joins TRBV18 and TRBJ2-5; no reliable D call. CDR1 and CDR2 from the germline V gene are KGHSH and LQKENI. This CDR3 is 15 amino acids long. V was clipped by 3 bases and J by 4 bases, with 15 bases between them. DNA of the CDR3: TGTGCCAGCTCACCTGTGCTAGGAGCCCCAGAGACCCAGTACTTC. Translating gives CASSPVLGAPETQYF.

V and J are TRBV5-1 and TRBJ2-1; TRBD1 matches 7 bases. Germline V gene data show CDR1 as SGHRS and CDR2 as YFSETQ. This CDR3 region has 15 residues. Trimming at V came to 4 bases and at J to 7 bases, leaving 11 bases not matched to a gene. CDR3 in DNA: TGCGCCAGCAGCGAGCCGGACAGGACTCGGAATGAGCAGTTCTTC. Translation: CASSEPDRTRNEQFF.